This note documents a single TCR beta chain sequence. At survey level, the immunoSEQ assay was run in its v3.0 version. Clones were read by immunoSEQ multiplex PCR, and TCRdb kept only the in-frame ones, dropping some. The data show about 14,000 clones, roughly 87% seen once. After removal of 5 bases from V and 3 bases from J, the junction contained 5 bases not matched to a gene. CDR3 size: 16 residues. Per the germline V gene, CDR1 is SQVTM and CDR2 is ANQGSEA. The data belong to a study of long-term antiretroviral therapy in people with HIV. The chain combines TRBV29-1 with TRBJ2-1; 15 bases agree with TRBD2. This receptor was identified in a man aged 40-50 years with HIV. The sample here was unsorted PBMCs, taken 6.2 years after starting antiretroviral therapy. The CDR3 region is CSVLGLAGGSYNEQFF. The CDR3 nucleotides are TGCAGCGTTCTGGGACTAGCGGGAGGCAGCTACAATGAGCAGTTCTTC.